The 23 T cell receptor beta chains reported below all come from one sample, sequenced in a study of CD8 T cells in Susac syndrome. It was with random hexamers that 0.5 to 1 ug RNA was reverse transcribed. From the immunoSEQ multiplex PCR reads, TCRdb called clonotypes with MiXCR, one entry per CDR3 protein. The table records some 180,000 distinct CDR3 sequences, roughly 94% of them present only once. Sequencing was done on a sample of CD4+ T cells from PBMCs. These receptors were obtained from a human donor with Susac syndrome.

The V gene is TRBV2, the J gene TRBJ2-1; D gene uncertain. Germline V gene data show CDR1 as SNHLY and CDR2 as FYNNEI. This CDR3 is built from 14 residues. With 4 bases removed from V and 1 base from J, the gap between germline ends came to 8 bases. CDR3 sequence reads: CASSVSGSYNEQFF. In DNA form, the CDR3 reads TGTGCCAGCAGTGTATCCGGATCCTACAATGAGCAGTTCTTC.

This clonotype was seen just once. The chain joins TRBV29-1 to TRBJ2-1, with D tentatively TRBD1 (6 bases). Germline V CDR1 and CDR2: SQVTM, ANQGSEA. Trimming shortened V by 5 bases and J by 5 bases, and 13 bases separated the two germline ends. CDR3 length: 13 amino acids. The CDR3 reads CSVRDRINNEQFF. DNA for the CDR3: TGCAGCGTTCGAGACAGGATTAACAATGAGCAGTTCTTC.

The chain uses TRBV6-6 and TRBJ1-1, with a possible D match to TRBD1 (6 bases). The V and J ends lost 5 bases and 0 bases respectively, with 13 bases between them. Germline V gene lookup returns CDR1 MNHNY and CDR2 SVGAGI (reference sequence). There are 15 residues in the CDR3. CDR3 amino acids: CASSILDSLNTEAFF. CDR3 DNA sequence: TGTGCCAGCAGTATCTTGGACAGCCTGAACACTGAAGCTTTCTTT.

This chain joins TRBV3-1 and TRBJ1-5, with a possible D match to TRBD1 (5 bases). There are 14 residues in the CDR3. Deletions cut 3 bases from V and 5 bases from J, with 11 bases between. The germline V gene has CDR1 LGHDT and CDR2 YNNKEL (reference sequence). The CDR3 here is CASSQGTRDQPQHF. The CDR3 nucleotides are TGTGCCAGCAGCCAGGGGACGAGAGATCAGCCCCAGCATTTT.

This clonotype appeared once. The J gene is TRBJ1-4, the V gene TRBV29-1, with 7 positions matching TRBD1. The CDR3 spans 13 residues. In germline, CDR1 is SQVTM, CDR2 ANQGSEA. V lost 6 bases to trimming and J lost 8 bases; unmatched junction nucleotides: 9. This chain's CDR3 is CSVLTGVGEKLFF. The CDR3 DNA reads TGCAGCGTCCTAACAGGGGTGGGGGAAAAACTGTTTTTT. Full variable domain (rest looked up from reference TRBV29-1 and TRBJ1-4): SAVISQKPSRDICQRGTSLTIQCQVDSQVTMMFWYRQQPGQSLTLIATANQGSEATYESGFVIDKFPISRPNLTFSTLTVSNMSPEDSSIYLCSVLTGVGEKLFFGSGTQLSVL.

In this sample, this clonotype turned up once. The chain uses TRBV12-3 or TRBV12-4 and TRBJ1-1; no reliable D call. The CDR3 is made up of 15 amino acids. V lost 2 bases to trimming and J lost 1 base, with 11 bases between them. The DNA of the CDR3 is TGTGCCAGCAGTTTATCTCTCCGTGCGAACACTGAAGCTTTCTTT. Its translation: CASSLSLRANTEAFF.

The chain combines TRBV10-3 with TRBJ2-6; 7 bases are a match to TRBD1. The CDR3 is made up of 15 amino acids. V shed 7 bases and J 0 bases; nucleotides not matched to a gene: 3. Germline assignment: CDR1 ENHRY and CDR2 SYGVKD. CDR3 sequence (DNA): TGTGCCATCAATGGGGACAGCTCTGGGGCCAACGTCCTGACTTTC. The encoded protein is CAINGDSSGANVLTF.

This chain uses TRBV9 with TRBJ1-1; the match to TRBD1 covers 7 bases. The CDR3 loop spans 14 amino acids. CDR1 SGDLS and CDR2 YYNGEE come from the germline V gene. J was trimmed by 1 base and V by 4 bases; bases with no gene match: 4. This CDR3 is CASSPRQGNTEAFF. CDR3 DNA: TGTGCCAGCAGCCCCCGACAGGGGAACACTGAAGCTTTCTTT.

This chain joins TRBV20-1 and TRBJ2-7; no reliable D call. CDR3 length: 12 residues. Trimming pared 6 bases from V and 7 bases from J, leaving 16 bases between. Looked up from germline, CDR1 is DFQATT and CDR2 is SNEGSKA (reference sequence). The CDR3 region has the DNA TGCAGTGCCATAAGACTCCCTGGTGAGCAGTACTTC. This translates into CSAIRLPGEQYF.

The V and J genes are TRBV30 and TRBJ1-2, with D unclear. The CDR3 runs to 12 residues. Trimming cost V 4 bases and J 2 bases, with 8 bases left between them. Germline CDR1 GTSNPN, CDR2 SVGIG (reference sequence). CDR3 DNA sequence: TGTGCCTGGACAGCCTCCAACTATGGCTACACCTTC. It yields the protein CAWTASNYGYTF.

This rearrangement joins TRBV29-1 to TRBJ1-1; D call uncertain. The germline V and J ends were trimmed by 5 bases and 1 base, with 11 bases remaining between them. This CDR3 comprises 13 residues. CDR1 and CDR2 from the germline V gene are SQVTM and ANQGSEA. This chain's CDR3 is CSVTGPGNTEAFF. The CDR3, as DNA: TGCAGCGTTACCGGTCCCGGGAACACTGAAGCTTTCTTT.

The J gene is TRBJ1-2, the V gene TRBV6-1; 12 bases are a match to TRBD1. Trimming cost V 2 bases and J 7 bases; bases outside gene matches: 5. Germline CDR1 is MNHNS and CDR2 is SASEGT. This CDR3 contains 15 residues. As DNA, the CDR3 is TGTGCCAGCAGTGAATTGGGGACAGGGGGCTTTGGCTACACCTTC. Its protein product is CASSELGTGGFGYTF.

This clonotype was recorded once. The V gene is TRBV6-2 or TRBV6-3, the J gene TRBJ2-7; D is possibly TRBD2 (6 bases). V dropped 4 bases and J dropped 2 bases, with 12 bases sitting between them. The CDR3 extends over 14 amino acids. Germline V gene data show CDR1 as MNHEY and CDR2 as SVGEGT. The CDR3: CASSSLADAYEQYF. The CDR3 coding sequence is TGTGCCAGCAGTTCCTTAGCGGACGCCTACGAGCAGTACTTC.

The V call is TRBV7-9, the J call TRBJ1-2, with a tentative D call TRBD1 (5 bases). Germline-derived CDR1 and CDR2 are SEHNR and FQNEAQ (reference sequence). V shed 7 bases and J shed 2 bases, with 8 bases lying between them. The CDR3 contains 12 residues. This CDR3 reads CASTRDNYGYTF. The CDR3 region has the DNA TGTGCCAGCACCCGGGACAACTATGGCTACACCTTC.

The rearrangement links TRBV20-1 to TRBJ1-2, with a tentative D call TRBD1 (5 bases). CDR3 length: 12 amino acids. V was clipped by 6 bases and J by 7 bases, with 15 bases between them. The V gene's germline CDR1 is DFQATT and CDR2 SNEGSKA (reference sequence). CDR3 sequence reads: CSAYAGVVGYTF. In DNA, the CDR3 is TGCAGTGCCTACGCGGGGGTGGTTGGCTACACCTTC.

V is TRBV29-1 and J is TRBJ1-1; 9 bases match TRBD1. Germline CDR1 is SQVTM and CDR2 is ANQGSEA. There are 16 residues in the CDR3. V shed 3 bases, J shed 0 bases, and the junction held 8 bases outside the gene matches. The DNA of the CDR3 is TGCAGCGTTGATTTTCACGGGACAGGGATGAACACTGAAGCTTTCTTT. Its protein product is CSVDFHGTGMNTEAFF.

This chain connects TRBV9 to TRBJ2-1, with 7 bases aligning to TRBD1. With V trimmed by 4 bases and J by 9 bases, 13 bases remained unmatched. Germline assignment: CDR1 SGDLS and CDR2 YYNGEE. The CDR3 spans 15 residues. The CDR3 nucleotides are TGTGCCAGCAGCCCGGGACAGTCACCCCTTGCTGAGCAGTTCTTC. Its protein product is CASSPGQSPLAEQFF.

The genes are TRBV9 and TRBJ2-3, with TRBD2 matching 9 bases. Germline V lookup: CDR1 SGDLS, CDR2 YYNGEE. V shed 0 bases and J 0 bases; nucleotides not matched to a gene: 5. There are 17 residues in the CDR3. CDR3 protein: CASSVGIAGESTDTQYF. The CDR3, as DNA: TGTGCCAGCAGCGTAGGGATAGCGGGAGAGAGCACAGATACGCAGTATTTT.

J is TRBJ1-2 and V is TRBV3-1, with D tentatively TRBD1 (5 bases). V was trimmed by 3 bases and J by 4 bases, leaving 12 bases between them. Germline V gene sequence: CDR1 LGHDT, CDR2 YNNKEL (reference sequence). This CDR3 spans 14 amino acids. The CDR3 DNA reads TGTGCCAGCAGCCAGAGTCCGGGACCCTATGGCTACACCTTC. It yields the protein CASSQSPGPYGYTF.

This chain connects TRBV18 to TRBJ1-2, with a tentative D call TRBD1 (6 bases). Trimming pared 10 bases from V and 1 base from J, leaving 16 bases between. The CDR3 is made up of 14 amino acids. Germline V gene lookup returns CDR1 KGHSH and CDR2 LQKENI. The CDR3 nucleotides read TGTGCCACCTCGCGAGGGGGAGGTAACTATGGCTACACCTTC. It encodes CATSRGGGNYGYTF. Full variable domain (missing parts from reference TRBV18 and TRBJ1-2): NAGVMQNPRHLVRRRGQEARLRCSPMKGHSHVYWYRQLPEEGLKFMVYLQKENIIDESGMPKERFSAEFPKEGPSILRIQQVVRGDSAAYFCATSRGGGNYGYTFGSGTRLTVV.

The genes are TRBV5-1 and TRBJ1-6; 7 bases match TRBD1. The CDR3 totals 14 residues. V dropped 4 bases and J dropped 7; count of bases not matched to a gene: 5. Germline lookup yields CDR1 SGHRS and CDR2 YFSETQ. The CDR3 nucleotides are TGCGCCAGCAGCGGAGACAGGGAGAATTCACCCCTCCACTTT. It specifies CASSGDRENSPLHF.

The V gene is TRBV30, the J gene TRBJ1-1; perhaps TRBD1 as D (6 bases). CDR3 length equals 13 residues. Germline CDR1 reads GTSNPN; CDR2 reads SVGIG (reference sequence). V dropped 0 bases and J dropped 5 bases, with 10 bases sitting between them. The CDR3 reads CAWSVGGLTEAFF. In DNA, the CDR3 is TGTGCCTGGAGTGTAGGGGGGCTGACTGAAGCTTTCTTT.

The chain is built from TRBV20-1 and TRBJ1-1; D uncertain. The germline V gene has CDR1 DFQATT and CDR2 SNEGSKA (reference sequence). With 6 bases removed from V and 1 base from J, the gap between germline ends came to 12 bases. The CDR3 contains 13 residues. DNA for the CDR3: TGCAGTGCAGAGAAGCACCCGAACACTGAAGCTTTCTTT. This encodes CSAEKHPNTEAFF.